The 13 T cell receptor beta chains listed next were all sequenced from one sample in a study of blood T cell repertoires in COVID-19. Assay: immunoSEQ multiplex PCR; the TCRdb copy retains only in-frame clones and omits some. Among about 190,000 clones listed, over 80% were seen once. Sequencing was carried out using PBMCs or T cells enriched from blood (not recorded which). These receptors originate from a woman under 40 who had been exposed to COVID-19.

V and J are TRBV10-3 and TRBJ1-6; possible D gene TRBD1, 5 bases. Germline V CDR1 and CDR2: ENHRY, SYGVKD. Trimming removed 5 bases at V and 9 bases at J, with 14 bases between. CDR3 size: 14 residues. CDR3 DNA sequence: TGTGCCATCAGTAGCGGGACCCAAGTTTCACCCCTCCACTTT. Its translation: CAISSGTQVSPLHF.

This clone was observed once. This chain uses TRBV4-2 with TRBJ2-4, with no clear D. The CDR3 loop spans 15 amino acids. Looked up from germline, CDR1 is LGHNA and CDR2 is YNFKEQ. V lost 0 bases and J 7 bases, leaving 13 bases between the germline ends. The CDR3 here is CASSQEIYSSNIQYF. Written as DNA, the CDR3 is TGTGCCAGCAGCCAAGAAATTTACAGCTCCAACATTCAGTACTTC.

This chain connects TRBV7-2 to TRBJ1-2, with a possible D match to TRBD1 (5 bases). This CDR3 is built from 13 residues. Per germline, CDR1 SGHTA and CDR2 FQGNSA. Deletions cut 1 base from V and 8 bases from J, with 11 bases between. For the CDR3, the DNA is TGTGCCAGCAGCTTAGAAAGGGGCCGCGGCTACACCTTC. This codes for CASSLERGRGYTF.

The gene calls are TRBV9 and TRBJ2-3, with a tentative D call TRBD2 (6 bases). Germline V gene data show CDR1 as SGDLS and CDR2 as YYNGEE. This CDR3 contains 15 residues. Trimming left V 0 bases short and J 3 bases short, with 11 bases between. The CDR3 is CASSVAGVSTDTQYF. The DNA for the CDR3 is TGTGCCAGCAGCGTAGCGGGGGTCTCAACAGATACGCAGTATTTT.

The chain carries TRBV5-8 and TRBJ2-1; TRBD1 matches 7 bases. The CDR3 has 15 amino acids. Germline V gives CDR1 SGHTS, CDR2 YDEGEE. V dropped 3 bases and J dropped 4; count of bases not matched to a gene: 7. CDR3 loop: CASSSQQGLYNEQFF. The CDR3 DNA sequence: TGTGCCAGCAGCTCCCAACAGGGGCTGTACAATGAGCAGTTCTTC.

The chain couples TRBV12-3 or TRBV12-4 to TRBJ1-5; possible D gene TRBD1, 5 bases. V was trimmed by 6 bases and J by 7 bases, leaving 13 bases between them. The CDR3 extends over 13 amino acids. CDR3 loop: CASRPGVSQPQHF. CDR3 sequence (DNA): TGTGCCAGCAGGCCGGGGGTGAGCCAGCCCCAGCATTTT.

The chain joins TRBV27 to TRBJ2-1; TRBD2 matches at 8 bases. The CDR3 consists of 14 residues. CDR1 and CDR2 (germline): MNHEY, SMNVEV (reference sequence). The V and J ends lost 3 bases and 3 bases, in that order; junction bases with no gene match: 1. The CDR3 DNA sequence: TGTGCCAGCAGTTTGCGGGGGGACTACAATGAGCAGTTCTTC. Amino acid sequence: CASSLRGDYNEQFF.

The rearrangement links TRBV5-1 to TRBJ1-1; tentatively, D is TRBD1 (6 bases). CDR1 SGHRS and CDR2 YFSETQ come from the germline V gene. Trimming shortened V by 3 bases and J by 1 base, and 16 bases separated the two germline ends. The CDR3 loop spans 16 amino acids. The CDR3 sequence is CASSSQGGAQNTEAFF. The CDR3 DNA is TGCGCCAGCAGCTCGCAAGGGGGGGCCCAGAACACTGAAGCTTTCTTT.

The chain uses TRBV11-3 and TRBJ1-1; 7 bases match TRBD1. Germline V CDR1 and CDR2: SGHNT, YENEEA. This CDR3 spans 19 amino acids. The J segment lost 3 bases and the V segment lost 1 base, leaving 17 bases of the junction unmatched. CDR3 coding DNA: TGTGCCAGCAGCTTAGGGCCCCTAGCATCAACAGGGGAGGACACTGAAGCTTTCTTT. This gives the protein CASSLGPLASTGEDTEAFF.

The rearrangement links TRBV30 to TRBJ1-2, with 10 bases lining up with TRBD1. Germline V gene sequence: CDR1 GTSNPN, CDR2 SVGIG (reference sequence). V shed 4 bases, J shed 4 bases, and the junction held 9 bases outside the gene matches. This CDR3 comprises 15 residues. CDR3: CAWNTGTGEAYGYTF. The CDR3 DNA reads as TGTGCCTGGAACACCGGGACAGGGGAGGCCTATGGCTACACCTTC.

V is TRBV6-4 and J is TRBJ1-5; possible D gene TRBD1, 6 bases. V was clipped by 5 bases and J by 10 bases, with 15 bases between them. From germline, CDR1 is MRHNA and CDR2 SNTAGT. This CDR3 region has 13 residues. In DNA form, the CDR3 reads TGTGCCAGCAGTCCGGACAGTTTCCAACCCCAGCATTTT. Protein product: CASSPDSFQPQHF.

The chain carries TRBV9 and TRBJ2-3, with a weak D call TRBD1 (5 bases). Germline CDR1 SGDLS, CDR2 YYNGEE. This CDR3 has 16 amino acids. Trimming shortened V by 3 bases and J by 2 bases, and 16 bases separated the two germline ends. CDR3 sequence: CASSDMDNPTTDTQYF. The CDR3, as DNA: TGTGCCAGCAGCGATATGGACAACCCTACCACAGATACGCAGTATTTT.

The CDR3 bases are TGTGCCAGCAGTTTATTGGGCGGGGGGAACTTTCACAATGAGCAGTTCTTC. Protein product: CASSLLGGGNFHNEQFF. V and J are TRBV27 and TRBJ2-1; TRBD2 matches 8 bases. Germline CDR1 is MNHEY and CDR2 is SMNVEV (reference sequence). The CDR3 covers 17 residues. The J segment lost 5 bases and the V segment lost 1 base, leaving 10 bases of the junction unmatched.